This T cell receptor (beta chain) was captured by sequencing in a study of shared T cell receptors in the human thymus. Trimming cost V 5 bases and J 9 bases; bases outside gene matches: 12. Germline V lookup: CDR1 SQVTM, CDR2 ANQGSEA. CDR3 length equals 13 residues. The protocol was immunoSEQ multiplex PCR, while the TCRdb copy is restricted to in-frame clones and leaves out a portion. Here the sample spans about 660,000 clones, approximately 87% being singletons. These same records also appear under a second study, on human thymus T cells. That paper adds: Donation was from healthy Finnish infants who were having corrective surgery that addressed congenital heart defects. The thymus tissue came from resections taken during corrective heart surgery. The related literature has documented a marked overlap of thymic repertoires among unrelated individuals.

The chain is built from TRBV29-1 and TRBJ1-1, with 7 bases lining up with TRBD1. Sequencing was done on a sample of thymocytes. The sequence was obtained from a boy in the first two years of life with a congenital heart defect. The DNA of the CDR3 is TGCAGCGTTAGGTCGACAGGGATTTCGAAAGCTTTCTTT. Translated: CSVRSTGISKAFF. Complete variable domain (other parts from reference TRBV29-1 and TRBJ1-1): SAVISQKPSRDICQRGTSLTIQCQVDSQVTMMFWYRQQPGQSLTLIATANQGSEATYESGFVIDKFPISRPNLTFSTLTVSNMSPEDSSIYLCSVRSTGISKAFFGQGTRLTVV.